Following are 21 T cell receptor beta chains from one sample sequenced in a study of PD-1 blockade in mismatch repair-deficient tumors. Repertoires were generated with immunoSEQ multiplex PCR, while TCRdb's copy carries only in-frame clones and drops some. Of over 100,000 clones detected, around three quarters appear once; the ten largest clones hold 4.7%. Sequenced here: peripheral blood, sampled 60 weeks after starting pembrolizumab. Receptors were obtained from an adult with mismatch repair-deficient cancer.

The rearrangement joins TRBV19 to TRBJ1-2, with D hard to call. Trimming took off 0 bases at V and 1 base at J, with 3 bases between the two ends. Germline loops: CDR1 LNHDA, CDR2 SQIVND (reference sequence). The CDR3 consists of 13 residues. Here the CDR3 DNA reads TGTGCCAGTAGTATAGAAGATAACTATGGCTACACCTTC. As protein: CASSIEDNYGYTF.

The CDR3 is CASSLGRGENIQYF. CDR3 nucleotide sequence: TGTGCCAGCAGTTTGGGGAGGGGAGAAAACATTCAGTACTTC. The chain couples TRBV27 to TRBJ2-4, with 7 nucleotides matching TRBD2. The CDR3 runs to 14 residues. Germline V lookup: CDR1 MNHEY, CDR2 SMNVEV (reference sequence). V was clipped by 3 bases and J by 5 bases; unmatched bases: 4.

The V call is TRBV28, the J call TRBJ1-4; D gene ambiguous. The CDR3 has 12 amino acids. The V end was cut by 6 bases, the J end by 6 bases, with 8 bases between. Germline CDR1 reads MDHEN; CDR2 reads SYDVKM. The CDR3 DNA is TGTGCCAGCAGCCTCCGCGATGAAAAACTGTTTTTT. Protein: CASSLRDEKLFF.

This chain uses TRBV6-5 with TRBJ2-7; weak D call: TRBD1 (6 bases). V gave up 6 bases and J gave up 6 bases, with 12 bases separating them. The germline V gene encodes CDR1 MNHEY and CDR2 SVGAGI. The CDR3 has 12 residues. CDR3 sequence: CASRRDRLEQYF. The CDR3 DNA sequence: TGTGCCAGCAGACGAGACAGGCTCGAGCAGTACTTC.

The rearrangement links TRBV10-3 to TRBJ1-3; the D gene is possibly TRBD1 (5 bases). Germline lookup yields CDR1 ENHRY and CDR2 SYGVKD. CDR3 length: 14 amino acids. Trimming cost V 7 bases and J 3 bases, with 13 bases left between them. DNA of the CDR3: TGTGCCATCACCGGGGGGAAAGATGGAAACACCATATATTTT. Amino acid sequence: CAITGGKDGNTIYF.

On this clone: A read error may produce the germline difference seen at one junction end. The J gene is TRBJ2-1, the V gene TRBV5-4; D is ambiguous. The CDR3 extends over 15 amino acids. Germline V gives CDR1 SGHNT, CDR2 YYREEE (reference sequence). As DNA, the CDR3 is TGTGCCAGCAGCGCCCTAGTAGGGTCCTCCAATGAGCAGTTCTTC. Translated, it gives CASSALVGSSNEQFF.

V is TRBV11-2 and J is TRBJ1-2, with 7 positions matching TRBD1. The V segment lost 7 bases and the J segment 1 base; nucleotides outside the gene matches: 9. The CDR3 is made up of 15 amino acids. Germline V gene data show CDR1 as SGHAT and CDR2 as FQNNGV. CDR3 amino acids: CASTGEDRINYGYTF. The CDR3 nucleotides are TGTGCCAGCACCGGGGAGGACAGGATTAACTATGGCTACACCTTC.

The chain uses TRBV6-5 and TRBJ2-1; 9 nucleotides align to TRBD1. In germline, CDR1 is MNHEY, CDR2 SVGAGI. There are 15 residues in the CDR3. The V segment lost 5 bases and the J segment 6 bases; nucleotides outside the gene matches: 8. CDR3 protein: CASSNRGQVGNEQFF. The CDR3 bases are TGTGCCAGCAGTAACAGGGGGCAAGTGGGCAATGAGCAGTTCTTC.

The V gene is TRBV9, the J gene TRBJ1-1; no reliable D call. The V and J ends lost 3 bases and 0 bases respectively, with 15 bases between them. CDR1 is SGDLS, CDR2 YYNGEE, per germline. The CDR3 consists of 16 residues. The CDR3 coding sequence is TGTGCCAGCAGCGACTTCTCTGTCAGCATGAACACTGAAGCTTTCTTT. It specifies CASSDFSVSMNTEAFF.

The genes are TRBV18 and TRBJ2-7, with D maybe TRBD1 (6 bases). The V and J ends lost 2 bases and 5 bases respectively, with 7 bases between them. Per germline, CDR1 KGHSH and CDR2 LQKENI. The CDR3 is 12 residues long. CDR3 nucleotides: TGTGCCAGCTCACCAGGGGGCGACGAGCAGTACTTC. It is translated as CASSPGGDEQYF.

The CDR3 region has the DNA TGTGCCAGCAGCCCGGGGGACCTCCGGGGGCCCACAGATACGCAGTATTTT. This codes for CASSPGDLRGPTDTQYF. This chain connects TRBV5-8 to TRBJ2-3; D may correspond to TRBD1 or TRBD2 (6 bases each). The CDR3 covers 17 residues. The germline gives CDR1 SGHTS, CDR2 YDEGEE. Between the trimmed V and J ends, which lost 4 bases and 2 bases, there was a span of 20 bases.

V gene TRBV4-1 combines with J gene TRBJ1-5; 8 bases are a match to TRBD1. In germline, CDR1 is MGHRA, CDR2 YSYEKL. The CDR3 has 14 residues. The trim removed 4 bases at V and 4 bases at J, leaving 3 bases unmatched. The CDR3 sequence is CASSPTGDNQPQHF. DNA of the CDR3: TGCGCCAGCAGCCCGACAGGGGATAATCAGCCCCAGCATTTT.

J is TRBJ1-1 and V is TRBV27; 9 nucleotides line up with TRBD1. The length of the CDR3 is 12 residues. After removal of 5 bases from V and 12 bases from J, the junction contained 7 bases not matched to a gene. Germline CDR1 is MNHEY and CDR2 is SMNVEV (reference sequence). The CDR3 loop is CASSPPGQGPFF. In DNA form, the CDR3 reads TGTGCCAGCAGTCCCCCGGGACAGGGCCCTTTCTTT.

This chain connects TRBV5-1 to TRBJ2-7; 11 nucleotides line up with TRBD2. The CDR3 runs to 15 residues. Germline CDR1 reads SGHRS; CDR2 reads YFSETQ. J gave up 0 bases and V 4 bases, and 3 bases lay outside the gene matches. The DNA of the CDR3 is TGCGCCAGCAGCGGCGGGACTAGCGGCTCCTACGAGCAGTACTTC. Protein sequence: CASSGGTSGSYEQYF.

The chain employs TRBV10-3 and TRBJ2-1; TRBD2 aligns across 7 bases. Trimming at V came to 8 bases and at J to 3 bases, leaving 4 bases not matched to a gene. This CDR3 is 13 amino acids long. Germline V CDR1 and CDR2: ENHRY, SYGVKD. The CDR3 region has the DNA TGTGCCATCTCCAGCGGGAACTACAATGAGCAGTTCTTC. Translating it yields CAISSGNYNEQFF.

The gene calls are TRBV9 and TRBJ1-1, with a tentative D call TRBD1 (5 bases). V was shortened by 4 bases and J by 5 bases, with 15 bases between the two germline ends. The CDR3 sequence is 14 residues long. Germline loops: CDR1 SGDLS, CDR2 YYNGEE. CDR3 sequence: CASSLGLKGTEAFF. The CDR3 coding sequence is TGTGCCAGCAGCTTAGGTCTGAAGGGGACTGAAGCTTTCTTT. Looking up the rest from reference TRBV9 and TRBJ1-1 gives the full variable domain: DSGVTQTPKHLITATGQRVTLRCSPRSGDLSVYWYQQSLDQGLQFLIQYYNGEERAKGNILERFSAQQFPDLHSELNLSSLELGDSALYFCASSLGLKGTEAFFGQGTRLTVV.

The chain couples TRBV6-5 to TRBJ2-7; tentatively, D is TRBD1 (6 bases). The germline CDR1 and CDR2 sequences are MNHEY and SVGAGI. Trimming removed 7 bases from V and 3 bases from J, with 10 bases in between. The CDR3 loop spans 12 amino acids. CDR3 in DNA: TGTGCCAGCAATGCAGGGGTCTACGAGCAGTACTTC. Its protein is CASNAGVYEQYF.

In DNA form, the CDR3 reads TGTGCCAGTAGCCTCCGAAATGAAAAACTGTTTTTT. Protein sequence: CASSLRNEKLFF. The chain has TRBV19 and TRBJ1-4; D is unclear. The CDR3 runs to 12 residues. Trimming pared 6 bases from V and 5 bases from J, leaving 7 bases between. CDR1 is LNHDA, CDR2 SQIVND, per germline (reference sequence). Complete variable domain (other parts from reference TRBV19 and TRBJ1-4): DGGITQSPKYLFRKEGQNVTLSCEQNLNHDAMYWYRQDPGQGLRLIYYSQIVNDFQKGDIAEGYSVSREKKESFPLTVTSAQKNPTAFYLCASSLRNEKLFFGSGTQLSVL.

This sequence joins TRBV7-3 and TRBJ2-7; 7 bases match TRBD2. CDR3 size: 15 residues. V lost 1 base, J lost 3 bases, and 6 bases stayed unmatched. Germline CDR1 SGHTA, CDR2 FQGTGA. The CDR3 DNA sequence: TGTGCCAGCAGCTTAAACGGCGGGAGAGACTACGAGCAGTACTTC. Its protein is CASSLNGGRDYEQYF.

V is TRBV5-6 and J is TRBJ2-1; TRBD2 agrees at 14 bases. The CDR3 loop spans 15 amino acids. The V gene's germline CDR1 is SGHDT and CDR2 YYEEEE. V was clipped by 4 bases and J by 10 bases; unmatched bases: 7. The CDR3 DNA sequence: TGTGCCAGCAGCGGGACTAGCGGGGGCTTTGTAGAGCAGTTCTTC. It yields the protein CASSGTSGGFVEQFF.

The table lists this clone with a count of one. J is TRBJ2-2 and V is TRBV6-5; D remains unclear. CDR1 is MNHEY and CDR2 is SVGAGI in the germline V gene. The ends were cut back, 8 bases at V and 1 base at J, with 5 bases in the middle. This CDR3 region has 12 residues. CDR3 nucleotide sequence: TGTGCCAGCTTGCGGAACACCGGGGAGCTGTTTTTT. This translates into CASLRNTGELFF.